These 22 T cell receptor beta chains originate from one sample sequenced in a study of blood T cell repertoires in COVID-19. The method was immunoSEQ multiplex PCR; TCRdb's version includes in-frame clones alone and lacks a portion of them. Among approximately 100,000 clones listed, 75% to 90% were seen once. Sequenced sample: peripheral blood. These receptors came from a woman of 80 years or more with acute or convalescent COVID-19.

This sequence joins TRBV28 and TRBJ2-1; D gene uncertain. CDR1 MDHEN and CDR2 SYDVKM come from the germline V gene. Deletions cut 1 base from V and 4 bases from J, with 20 bases between. The CDR3 loop spans 18 amino acids. Written as DNA, the CDR3 is TGTGCCAGCAGTTTATTTGGTGCTACCGTCCCCCTATACAATGAGCAGTTCTTC. This gives the protein CASSLFGATVPLYNEQFF.

The genes are TRBV28 and TRBJ1-5; D gene uncertain. This CDR3 region has 16 residues. CDR1 MDHEN and CDR2 SYDVKM come from the germline V gene. V lost 1 base, J lost 3 bases, and 13 bases lay in between. CDR3 coding DNA: TGTGCCAGCAGTTTATTTGCAGGTCAAAACAATCAGCCCCAGCATTTT. Amino acids: CASSLFAGQNNQPQHF.

This chain connects TRBV5-1 to TRBJ1-5; D is undetermined. Deletions cut 0 bases from V and 6 bases from J, with 7 bases between. Germline values: CDR1 SGHRS, CDR2 YFSETQ. CDR3 length: 13 amino acids. CDR3 nucleotides: TGCGCCAGCAGCTTGGAAACTCTTCAGCCCCAGCATTTT. Protein: CASSLETLQPQHF.

This clone was counted only a few times. This rearrangement joins TRBV27 to TRBJ2-5; D gene ambiguous. This CDR3 spans 9 amino acids. Per germline, CDR1 MNHEY and CDR2 SMNVEV (reference sequence). This CDR3 reads CDPQETQYF. CDR3 DNA: TGTGACCCACAGGAGACCCAGTACTTC.

This chain uses TRBV6-5 with TRBJ2-1, with 9 bases fitting TRBD2. The length of the CDR3 is 16 residues. Germline V gives CDR1 MNHEY, CDR2 SVGAGI. Losses at the gene ends were 0 bases for V and 7 bases for J; bases not matched to a gene: 7. Written as DNA, the CDR3 is TGTGCCAGCAGTTACTCGGGCGGGGGGGTAAGAAATGAGCAGTTCTTC. Protein product: CASSYSGGGVRNEQFF.

The CDR3 nucleotides read TGTGCCAGCAGTTTATCTCTCAGGGGCGCCCATGAGCAGTTCTTC. It is translated as CASSLSLRGAHEQFF. J is TRBJ2-1 and V is TRBV27; TRBD1 might be the D (6 bases). The CDR3 consists of 15 residues. Trimming pared 0 bases from V and 8 bases from J, leaving 14 bases between. Germline values: CDR1 MNHEY, CDR2 SMNVEV (reference sequence).

The rearrangement links TRBV9 to TRBJ1-2; 9 bases are a match to TRBD1. The junction had 10 bases not matched to a gene; V was cut back by 8 bases and J by 8 bases. The CDR3 contains 13 residues. The V gene's germline CDR1 is SGDLS and CDR2 YYNGEE. CDR3 residues: CASSRTGDIGYTF. The DNA of the CDR3 is TGTGCCAGTTCCAGGACAGGGGATATAGGCTACACCTTC. The entire variable domain, with the rest obtained from reference TRBV9 and TRBJ1-2, is as follows: DSGVTQTPKHLITATGQRVTLRCSPRSGDLSVYWYQQSLDQGLQFLIQYYNGEERAKGNILERFSAQQFPDLHSELNLSSLELGDSALYFCASSRTGDIGYTFGSGTRLTVV.

The chain carries TRBV19 and TRBJ2-5; 10 bases map to TRBD1. From germline, CDR1 is LNHDA and CDR2 SQIVND (reference sequence). The CDR3 contains 14 residues. Losses at the gene ends were 5 bases for V and 4 bases for J; bases not matched to a gene: 4. The CDR3, as DNA: TGTGCCAGTAGTTTGGGACAGGGGAGAGAGACCCAGTACTTC. Translating it yields CASSLGQGRETQYF.

V usage is TRBV13 and J usage is TRBJ2-2; a weak D match, TRBD1 (6 bases). Germline V gene data show CDR1 as PRHDT and CDR2 as FYEKMQ (reference sequence). V lost 1 base to trimming and J lost 1 base, with 19 bases between them. The CDR3 is 19 residues long. In nucleotides, the CDR3 is TGTGCCAGCAGCTTAGAAGGAGAGGGCAGGGGCGAGAACACCGGGGAGCTGTTTTTT. Translated, it gives CASSLEGEGRGENTGELFF.

V is TRBV7-2 and J is TRBJ1-2; 11 bases match TRBD1. The CDR3 sequence is 17 residues long. Germline CDR1 is SGHTA and CDR2 is FQGNSA. Losses at the gene ends were 5 bases for V and 2 bases for J; bases not matched to a gene: 10. The CDR3 sequence: CASSVQPGQGVNYGYTF. The CDR3 coding sequence is TGTGCCAGCAGCGTACAACCGGGACAGGGGGTGAACTATGGCTACACCTTC.

This chain connects TRBV5-1 to TRBJ1-2; TRBD1 agrees at 9 bases. This CDR3 region has 15 residues. From germline, CDR1 is SGHRS and CDR2 YFSETQ. Germline trimming cut 0 bases from V and 8 bases from J; bases unmatched to any gene: 8. CDR3 in DNA: TGCGCCAGCAGCTTGGCGGGACAGGGACTTGACGGCTACACCTTC. It encodes CASSLAGQGLDGYTF.

This sequence joins TRBV5-1 and TRBJ2-1; 13 positions agree with TRBD2. In germline, CDR1 is SGHRS, CDR2 YFSETQ. V was clipped by 4 bases and J by 4 bases; unmatched bases: 5. The CDR3 has 16 amino acids. CDR3 in amino acids: CASSPGLAGYYNEQFF. CDR3 coding DNA: TGCGCCAGCAGCCCGGGACTAGCGGGATATTACAATGAGCAGTTCTTC.

The chain couples TRBV11-2 to TRBJ1-4; D gene ambiguous. The CDR3 extends over 16 amino acids. With 5 bases removed from V and 1 base from J, the gap between germline ends came to 14 bases. Germline CDR1 is SGHAT and CDR2 is FQNNGV. This CDR3 reads CASSPTPGLTNEKLFF. The DNA of the CDR3 is TGTGCCAGCAGCCCCACCCCGGGATTAACTAATGAAAAACTGTTTTTT.

The genes are TRBV25-1 and TRBJ1-6; maybe TRBD1 (6 bases). This CDR3 has 13 amino acids. The ends were cut back, 6 bases at V and 8 bases at J, with 11 bases in the middle. Looked up from germline, CDR1 is MGHDK and CDR2 is SYGVNS. This CDR3 is CASRQGSDSPLHF. The CDR3 coding sequence is TGTGCCAGCAGACAGGGTTCGGATTCACCCCTCCACTTT.

In its sample, this clone was seen once. The CDR3 sequence is CSASDAKNTEAFF. The DNA for the CDR3 is TGCAGTGCTAGTGATGCGAAGAACACTGAAGCTTTCTTT. This rearrangement joins TRBV20-1 to TRBJ1-1; D unclear. Germline V CDR1 and CDR2: DFQATT, SNEGSKA (reference sequence). V lost 3 bases and J lost 1, with 9 bases in between. The CDR3 spans 13 residues.

The V and J genes are TRBV2 and TRBJ2-1; 7 bases fit TRBD1. The germline V gene encodes CDR1 SNHLY and CDR2 FYNNEI. The trim removed 6 bases at V and 9 bases at J, leaving 5 bases unmatched. The CDR3 length is 12 residues. DNA for the CDR3: TGTGCCAGCAGGCCGACAGGGATTGAGCAGTTCTTC. Translation gives CASRPTGIEQFF.

The chain joins TRBV30 to TRBJ1-4; a weak D match, TRBD1 (5 bases). The CDR3 length is 13 residues. Germline CDR1 GTSNPN, CDR2 SVGIG (reference sequence). Trimming left V 2 bases short and J 7 bases short, with 11 bases between. This CDR3 reads CAWSLGPREKLFF. The DNA of the CDR3 is TGTGCCTGGAGTCTGGGGCCTCGTGAAAAACTGTTTTTT.

The rearrangement joins TRBV30 to TRBJ2-5, with D perhaps matching TRBD1 (6 bases). This CDR3 contains 13 residues. CDR1 is GTSNPN, CDR2 SVGIG, per germline (reference sequence). Trimming shortened V by 1 base and J by 5 bases, and 11 bases separated the two germline ends. The CDR3: CAWSGTARETQYF. CDR3 nucleotide sequence: TGTGCCTGGAGTGGGACAGCGAGGGAGACCCAGTACTTC.

The rearrangement uses TRBV28 and TRBJ1-5; D may be TRBD1 (5 bases). The CDR3 length is 16 residues. V was shortened by 3 bases and J by 6 bases, with 18 bases between the two germline ends. Germline loops: CDR1 MDHEN, CDR2 SYDVKM. The CDR3 coding sequence is TGTGCCAGCAGTTTCCGGACAAGACTTACGGTTCAGCCCCAGCATTTT. Amino acids: CASSFRTRLTVQPQHF.

This chain uses TRBV5-1 with TRBJ2-1, with a weak D call TRBD1 (5 bases). V was pared by 5 bases and J by 0 bases, with 12 bases between. Per the germline V gene, CDR1 is SGHRS and CDR2 is YFSETQ. This CDR3 is 15 amino acids long. CDR3 in DNA: TGCGCCAGCAGTCTGACAGAGAGCTCCTACAATGAGCAGTTCTTC. As protein: CASSLTESSYNEQFF.

CDR3 amino acids: CASSFIAGTNEQFF. CDR3 sequence (DNA): TGCGCCAGCAGCTTTATCGCAGGTACCAATGAGCAGTTCTTC. The V and J genes are TRBV5-1 and TRBJ2-1; D gene uncertain. Per germline, CDR1 SGHRS and CDR2 YFSETQ. This CDR3 region has 14 residues. The V and J ends lost 2 bases and 6 bases respectively, with 12 bases between them.

The sample holds one count of this clone. The V call is TRBV19, the J call TRBJ1-2; 7 nucleotides align to TRBD1. CDR1 is LNHDA and CDR2 is SQIVND in the germline V gene (reference sequence). V dropped 9 bases and J dropped 4; count of bases not matched to a gene: 2. There are 11 residues in the CDR3. The DNA for the CDR3 is TGTGCCAGCAGACAGGGCTATGGCTACACCTTC. Translation: CASRQGYGYTF.